This T cell receptor (beta chain) was retrieved from a study of shared clonotypes between healthy human individuals. Naive CD8 cells, CD45RO-negative and positively selected for CCR7, excluded terminally differentiated effector memory CD45RA+ cells. Every donor was a Caucasian adult from Nashville, Tennessee. Using immunoSEQ multiplex PCR, the repertoire was profiled, and TCRdb retains in-frame clones only, with some absent. The table shows nearly 2 million clones, with just under 95% occurring only once. V lost 5 bases, J lost 0 bases, and 12 bases stayed unmatched. Per the germline V gene, CDR1 is SGHVS and CDR2 is FQNEAQ. This CDR3 has 19 amino acids.

The chain has TRBV7-8 and TRBJ1-5; TRBD1 matches at 11 bases. The sample taken for sequencing was naive CD8+ T cells sorted from blood. This clonotype was sampled from a young man in good health. CDR3 amino acids: CASSHPGGTGGYSNQPQHF. The CDR3 DNA is TGTGCCAGCAGCCACCCCGGGGGGACAGGGGGATATAGCAATCAGCCCCAGCATTTT.